The 28 T cell receptor beta chains presented below share a single source sample, sequenced in a study of cytomegalovirus exposure and HLA in healthy donors. The PCR contained 60 Vbeta and 13 Jbeta primers. The repertoire was sequenced with immunoSEQ multiplex PCR; TCRdb's copy has only in-frame clones and lacks some. The repertoire holds 200,000 to 250,000 clones, with around four fifths as singletons. The sample was PBMCs. Source of these receptors: a boy between 2 and 10 years old in good health and CMV-seronegative.

This chain joins TRBV5-1 and TRBJ2-7; 10 positions match TRBD1. The V gene end was trimmed by 6 bases and the J gene end by 5 bases; junction bases not matched to a gene: 17. The CDR3 totals 17 residues. Per germline, CDR1 SGHRS and CDR2 YFSETQ. The chain's CDR3 is CASKRVKPGQGSNEQYF. DNA for the CDR3: TGCGCCAGCAAACGCGTGAAACCGGGACAGGGGAGCAACGAGCAGTACTTC.

CDR3 in amino acids: CARSLVGGRGNNEQFF. CDR3 sequence (DNA): TGTGCCAGAAGCTTGGTCGGAGGGAGGGGAAACAATGAGCAGTTCTTC. The chain employs TRBV5-3 and TRBJ2-1; 7 bases line up with TRBD2. TRBV5-3 is classed as an ORF, of uncertain function. With 0 bases clipped from V and 5 bases from J, the junction kept 8 bases outside the gene matches. This CDR3 is built from 16 residues.

This clone was counted between two and nine times. J is TRBJ1-1 and V is TRBV6-1; no clear D gene. The CDR3 contains 14 residues. V lost 1 base, J lost 5 bases, and 11 bases lay in between. Per the germline V gene, CDR1 is MNHNS and CDR2 is SASEGT. The CDR3 DNA reads TGTGCCAGCAGTGAAGAATTGGGCAGGACTGAAGCTTTCTTT. This encodes CASSEELGRTEAFF.

The chain links TRBV7-9 to TRBJ2-1; D not certain. CDR1 and CDR2 (germline): SEHNR, FQNEAQ (reference sequence). The CDR3 consists of 11 residues. The V end was cut by 11 bases, the J end by 2 bases, with 7 bases between. CDR3 nucleotides: TGTGCCCCCATCCCCTACAATGAGCAGTTCTTC. This encodes CAPIPYNEQFF.

This clone was counted a few times. The CDR3: CASSLWTRWTGELFF. The CDR3 coding sequence is TGTGCCAGCAGCTTGTGGACTAGGTGGACCGGGGAGCTGTTTTTT. This chain links TRBV7-9 with TRBJ2-2; 7 bases map to TRBD2. This CDR3 is built from 15 residues. The germline CDR1 and CDR2 sequences are SEHNR and FQNEAQ (reference sequence). With 3 bases clipped from V and 5 bases from J, the junction kept 6 bases outside the gene matches.

This clone was found once. This chain connects TRBV5-1 to TRBJ2-3; TRBD1 might be the D (6 bases). V dropped 4 bases and J dropped 1 base, with 22 bases sitting between them. The CDR3 has 18 amino acids. Germline CDR1 reads SGHRS; CDR2 reads YFSETQ. The CDR3 here is CASSAVFGQTRGTDTQYF. CDR3 in DNA: TGCGCCAGCAGCGCCGTGTTTGGACAGACCAGAGGCACAGATACGCAGTATTTT.

The CDR3 sequence: CASSYSTGVGNTIYF. The CDR3 DNA reads TGTGCCAGCAGTTACTCGACAGGGGTGGGAAACACCATATATTTT. The genes are TRBV6-5 and TRBJ1-3; 8 positions agree with TRBD1. CDR3 length equals 15 residues. Germline V gene data show CDR1 as MNHEY and CDR2 as SVGAGI. The trim removed 0 bases at V and 4 bases at J, leaving 2 bases unmatched.

The rearrangement uses TRBV7-9 and TRBJ2-3; possible D gene TRBD2, 6 bases. Looked up from germline, CDR1 is SEHNR and CDR2 is FQNEAQ (reference sequence). CDR3 length: 17 amino acids. Trimming shortened V by 3 bases and J by 2 bases, and 18 bases separated the two germline ends. This CDR3 reads CASSFGPPREFTDTQYF. The CDR3 DNA follows: TGTGCCAGCAGCTTTGGGCCCCCCCGGGAGTTCACAGATACGCAGTATTTT.

This chain uses TRBV6-1 with TRBJ2-2, with D perhaps TRBD2 (5 bases). This CDR3 spans 14 amino acids. From germline, CDR1 is MNHNS and CDR2 SASEGT. Trimming shortened V by 2 bases and J by 7 bases, and 11 bases separated the two germline ends. CDR3 in DNA: TGTGCCAGCAGTGAAAGCGGAGAGTACGGGGAGCTGTTTTTT. It yields the protein CASSESGEYGELFF.

V and J are TRBV7-7 and TRBJ2-1; TRBD2 agrees at 14 bases. CDR3 length: 13 residues. Germline CDR1 and CDR2: SSHAT and FNYEAQ (reference sequence). The CDR3 DNA follows: TGTGCTAGCGGGACTAGCGGGGGCAATGAGCAGTTCTTC. It translates to CASGTSGGNEQFF.

This clone has a handful of counts. The chain uses TRBV29-1 and TRBJ1-1; D call uncertain. The V end lost 4 bases, the J end lost 7 bases, and 10 bases lay between the germline ends. The CDR3 length is 11 residues. Germline V gene sequence: CDR1 SQVTM, CDR2 ANQGSEA. The CDR3 nucleotides read TGCAGCGTTGTGTGGCAGATTGAAGCTTTCTTT. Residues: CSVVWQIEAFF.

Points on this clone: At the DNA level, this CDR3 is encoded by other sequences in the same sample as well. This chain links TRBV19 with TRBJ2-7; weak D call: TRBD1 (5 bases). The V gene lost 4 bases and the J gene lost 3 bases, with 7 bases spanning the gap. This CDR3 has 12 amino acids. Germline V gene sequence: CDR1 LNHDA, CDR2 SQIVND (reference sequence). In DNA form, the CDR3 reads TGTGCCAGTAGTACAGGGAACTACGAGCAGTACTTC. Translating it yields CASSTGNYEQYF.

The chain links TRBV5-4 to TRBJ2-2; possible D gene TRBD2, 5 bases. Germline assignment: CDR1 SGHNT and CDR2 YYREEE (reference sequence). The CDR3 is 16 residues long. With 5 bases removed from V and 2 bases from J, the gap between germline ends came to 16 bases. The CDR3 DNA reads as TGTGCCAGCAGTCCCACCCGGGGTGCAAACACCGGGGAGCTGTTTTTT. It encodes CASSPTRGANTGELFF.

This sequence joins TRBV18 and TRBJ1-5; D gene ambiguous. The germline V and J ends were trimmed by 3 bases and 5 bases, with 5 bases remaining between them. The CDR3 runs to 12 residues. Per the germline V gene, CDR1 is KGHSH and CDR2 is LQKENI. The CDR3, as DNA: TGTGCCAGCTCACCCCCCGATCAGCCCCAGCATTTT. Amino acids: CASSPPDQPQHF.

The genes are TRBV29-1 and TRBJ1-2, with TRBD1 identical over 12 bases. This CDR3 has 15 residues. Germline assignment: CDR1 SQVTM and CDR2 ANQGSEA. Losses at the gene ends were 7 bases for V and 7 bases for J; bases not matched to a gene: 13. CDR3 in DNA: TGCAGCGCCCCGGGACAGGGGGCGATGCGGGGTGGCTACACCTTC. It yields the protein CSAPGQGAMRGGYTF.

This chain connects TRBV2 to TRBJ1-2, with D unclear. The V gene's germline CDR1 is SNHLY and CDR2 FYNNEI. The V gene lost 6 bases and the J gene lost 4 bases, with 12 bases spanning the gap. The CDR3 contains 13 residues. The chain's CDR3 is CASRAQVFYGYTF. The CDR3 DNA follows: TGTGCCAGCAGAGCTCAGGTTTTCTATGGCTACACCTTC.

The chain recombines TRBV15 with TRBJ2-1; 10 bases line up with TRBD2. Unmatched junction bases numbered 3, after V lost 0 bases and J lost 4 bases. The CDR3 runs to 16 residues. Germline lookup yields CDR1 LNHNV and CDR2 YYDKDF (reference sequence). This CDR3 reads CATSRDRTSGYNEQFF. The CDR3 nucleotides are TGTGCCACCAGCAGAGATAGGACTAGCGGATACAATGAGCAGTTCTTC.

This clone was seen just once. The gene calls are TRBV6-5 and TRBJ2-7, with 15 nucleotides matching TRBD2. Germline V gene sequence: CDR1 MNHEY, CDR2 SVGAGI. CDR3 size: 14 residues. V lost 11 bases and J lost 7; bases outside the gene matches: 9. Written as DNA, the CDR3 is TGTGCCGCGCGCTCGGGACTAGCGGGAGGTGAGCAGTACTTC. Translating gives CAARSGLAGGEQYF.

The chain joins TRBV25-1 to TRBJ1-2; 8 nucleotides match TRBD1. CDR3 length: 13 amino acids. After removal of 4 bases from V and 6 bases from J, the junction contained 4 bases not matched to a gene. Germline V CDR1 and CDR2: MGHDK, SYGVNS. This CDR3 is CASSAGQGHGYTF. CDR3 in DNA: TGTGCCAGCAGTGCAGGACAGGGCCATGGCTACACCTTC.

The DNA of the CDR3 is TGTGCCAGCAGTGAAGACAGGGGCCGGGAGCTGTTTTTT. It is translated as CASSEDRGRELFF. V usage is TRBV6-4 and J usage is TRBJ2-2; 8 bases align to TRBD1. The CDR3 covers 13 residues. CDR1 and CDR2 (germline): MRHNA, SNTAGT. The junction had 3 bases not matched to a gene; V was cut back by 3 bases and J by 9 bases.

The chain uses TRBV30 and TRBJ1-1, with D maybe TRBD1 (5 bases). Trimming left V 5 bases short and J 0 bases short, with 10 bases between. The germline CDR1 and CDR2 sequences are GTSNPN and SVGIG (reference sequence). This CDR3 is built from 13 residues. Here the CDR3 DNA reads TGTGCCTGGGACCGGACATTGAACACTGAAGCTTTCTTT. Translated: CAWDRTLNTEAFF. The variable domain in full, completed from reference TRBV30 and TRBJ1-1, reads SQTIHQWPATLVQPVGSPLSLECTVEGTSNPNLYWYRQAAGRGLQLLFYSVGIGQISSEVPQNLSASRPQDRQFILSSKKLLLSDSGFYLCAWDRTLNTEAFFGQGTRLTVV.

Only a few counts were recorded for this clone. The rearrangement joins TRBV15 to TRBJ1-2, with 9 bases aligning to TRBD1. The trim removed 1 base at V and 8 bases at J, leaving 2 bases unmatched. The germline gives CDR1 LNHNV, CDR2 YYDKDF (reference sequence). There are 13 residues in the CDR3. In DNA form, the CDR3 reads TGTGCCACCAGCAGAGGACAGGGGGACGGCTACACCTTC. Residues: CATSRGQGDGYTF.

The chain employs TRBV6-1 and TRBJ2-7; 7 bases map to TRBD1. CDR1 and CDR2 (germline): MNHNS, SASEGT. There are 16 residues in the CDR3. The J segment lost 3 bases and the V segment lost 4 bases, leaving 12 bases of the junction unmatched. CDR3 region: CASSGQTDRDGYEQYF. DNA of the CDR3: TGTGCCAGCAGTGGCCAGACAGACAGGGACGGCTACGAGCAGTACTTC.

This clone was seen once. The chain has TRBV6-6 and TRBJ2-2; D is possibly TRBD1 (7 bases). Trimming took off 5 bases at V and 2 bases at J, with 15 bases between the two ends. The CDR3 length is 16 residues. Germline V CDR1 and CDR2: MNHNY, SVGAGI (reference sequence). The CDR3 protein is CASSPPGGGNTGELFF. The DNA for the CDR3 is TGTGCCAGCAGTCCCCCAGGAGGGGGCAACACCGGGGAGCTGTTTTTT.

The chain joins TRBV7-9 to TRBJ2-1; 9 nucleotides align to TRBD2. V lost 2 bases and J lost 9; bases outside the gene matches: 11. The germline V gene encodes CDR1 SEHNR and CDR2 FQNEAQ (reference sequence). This CDR3 spans 16 amino acids. The CDR3 DNA is TGTGCCAGCAGCTTACCTAATAGCGGGGGCCCGCGTGAGCAGTTCTTC. Translating gives CASSLPNSGGPREQFF.

The gene calls are TRBV12-5 and TRBJ2-5; D is unresolved. The DNA end is a closer match to TRBJ2-7, so the J assignment may be wrong. This CDR3 is 11 amino acids long. The V gene's germline CDR1 is LGHNT and CDR2 FRNRAP. The CDR3 DNA reads TGTGCTAGTGGTTTGGTAATCGAGCAGTACTTC. The encoded protein is CASGLVIEQYF.

The chain has TRBV6-1 and TRBJ2-1, with a weak D call TRBD2 (6 bases). V was shortened by 6 bases and J by 3 bases, with 9 bases between the two germline ends. CDR1 MNHNS and CDR2 SASEGT come from the germline V gene. The length of the CDR3 is 13 residues. The chain's CDR3 is CASRAGIYNEQFF. Here the CDR3 DNA reads TGTGCCAGCAGGGCGGGAATCTACAATGAGCAGTTCTTC.

The chain employs TRBV6-5 and TRBJ2-1, with D possibly matching TRBD1 (5 bases). This CDR3 is 15 amino acids long. CDR1 is MNHEY and CDR2 is SVGAGI in the germline V gene. Trimming shortened V by 6 bases and J by 1 base, and 13 bases separated the two germline ends. DNA of the CDR3: TGTGCCAGCAGCCAACAGGTAAATTCCTACAATGAGCAGTTCTTC. This sequence encodes CASSQQVNSYNEQFF.